This T cell receptor (beta chain) was sequenced in a study of shared clonotypes between healthy human individuals (dated by TCRdb to about 2020). For the study in its entirety: The cohort comprised two women and a few men aged 18 to 49 years. For each donor, three plates each were used for CD4 naive and CD4 memory, two plates were used for CD8 naive, and one plate was used for CD8 memory. Blood TCR repertoires of five healthy adults were deeply sequenced to estimate repertoire size and the extent of clonotype sharing between individuals. To increase sequencing depth and limit assay-specific biases, different laboratories used diverse techniques to prepare libraries and sequence TCR repertoires. Leukapheresis yielded between about 0.9 and 10 billion PBMCs per donor. Findings and caveats that apply to the study as a whole: Sharing across several donors was observed for roughly 5% of naive CD4, 3% to 4% of naive CD8, 2% to 2.5% of memory CD4, and around 0.4% of memory CD8 clonotypes. Estimated clonotype richness was generally larger for naive than for memory subsets. Sampling was limited to blood, and TCR repertoires in tissue likely differ from TCR repertoires in blood. Even with the large sequencing depth, rarefaction of the sorted-subset datasets indicated that sequencing was incomplete. Higher generation probabilities were observed for clonotypes shared by all four sorted-subset donors than for non-shared clonotypes. Based on pairwise subsampling, the degree of clonotype sharing among donors was expected to be affected by sequencing depth. The small number of donors limited the genetic and exposure-history diversity represented.

Remarks on this clone: What antigen it recognizes has not been identified. Per-base qualities were not stored, and no clone one base away is much larger.

Using the deep immunoSEQ assay, multiplex PCR amplified TCR CDR3 regions from genomic DNA. For each cell subset, the extracted genomic DNA was distributed evenly across all wells of several immunoSEQ 96-well plates, and each plate served as one replicate. Each replicate PCR for sorted subsets received about 220 ng genomic DNA, equal to tens of thousands of T cell genomes. Purified libraries were quantified with a Qubit 3.0 fluorometer, sized on a Bioanalyzer 2100, and re-quantified with the KAPA Library Quantification kit. Each immunoSEQ 96-well plate was sequenced on its own single-read 150-cycle Illumina NextSeq 550 flow cell. The authors processed their data as follows. Because the immunoSEQ output included only junctional sequences and no quality scores, the filtering could not be the same as the filtering used for full-length reads. To assign V/J genes and CDR3, sequences were annotated against IMGT germline references using PyIR, a Python wrapper for IgBLAST v1.9. Reads with weak V/J assignments (E-value above 1e-6), missing CDR3, stop codons, out-of-frame junctions, or ambiguous translated residues were removed. A V3J clonotype was defined by an identical inferred V gene, J gene, and CDR3 amino acid sequence. To compute the percentage overlap between repertoires, the number of shared unique clonotypes was divided by the size of the smaller repertoire. Repertoire richness was assessed with RTK rarefaction, the Chao1 estimator, and Recon v2.1 estimates of unobserved clonotypes. Generation probabilities for all TCRbeta clonotypes obtained by the gDNA method from a few donors were computed using OLGA. TCRdb mirrors the immuneACCESS table, restricted to in-frame sequences. Some clones are absent from its copies; in checked studies, under half trace to an unresolved V gene, and the reason for the others is unknown. The D gene and trimming were derived from the DNA, and the V and J assignments and clone size from that table. Within this sample are about 2.4 million clones, with more than 90% of them counted one time only. The ten largest clonotypes hold 0.14% of the sample.

Donors were healthy HIV-negative adults with no recently reported acute infections or vaccinations. Every donor was a Caucasian adult living in Nashville, Tennessee, USA. CD4+ T cells were enriched by magnetic negative selection; naive cells were then positively selected on CD45RA, and the negative fraction formed the memory subset. Blood was obtained by leukapheresis, after which PBMCs were separated by Ficoll-Histopaque density gradient centrifugation and cryopreserved in liquid nitrogen vapor phase. Purity and quantity of every magnetically sorted T cell population were checked by analytical flow cytometry. Each sorted fraction had its genomic DNA isolated and then quantified by UV absorbance on a Nanodrop 2000c. The germline V gene encodes CDR1 SGHVS and CDR2 FQNEAQ. V is pared back by 3 bases and J by 4 bases, with 19 bases lying between the germline termini. The CDR3 covers 16 residues, taking in both the cysteine and the phenylalanine. Of all the DNA, just the CDR3 is kept, 48 bases in frame from base 1.

The sequence is built from TRBV7-8 and TRBJ2-7, with TRBD1 tentatively as D gene (6 bases match). The sequenced material came from naive CD4+ T cells sorted from blood. The cell subset or site label on this specimen signifies: CD45RA+ positively selected. The clonotype originates from a man between 18 and 29 years old in good health. The CDR3 protein: CASSFENREVLYEQYF. The nucleotide sequence reads as follows: TGTGCCAGCAGCTTCGAAAACAGGGAAGTTCTTTACGAGCAGTACTTC.